The TCR beta chain described here comes from a study of T cell clones after liver transplantation. Looking at the study overall: At least one year of complete immunosuppression withdrawal without enzymes over twice normal defined tolerance. Points from the study as a whole: Graft donor-reactive T cells possibly entered the graft instead of undergoing deletion. In most of the 8 subjects, circulating graft-donor-reactive CD4 TCRbeta sequences fell significantly after transplant.

Only in-frame clones appear in the TCRdb table, and some are missing; sequencing was by immunoSEQ multiplex PCR. The sample yields some 50,000 clones, 60% to 80% seen once. The CDR3 totals 14 residues. Germline-derived CDR1 and CDR2 are GTSNPN and SVGIG (reference sequence). The junction had 7 bases not matched to a gene; V was cut back by 2 bases and J by 9 bases. Note on this clone: Its antigen is still unknown.

This sequence was found in a human patient who received a liver transplant. Some T cells may possibly be graft donor cells. This specimen consisted of CD4+ T cells from blood, obtained at the 22-month timepoint. This chain connects TRBV30 to TRBJ1-6, with 7 bases aligning to TRBD1. CDR3 in DNA: TGTGCCTGGAGTTCAACAGGGGCTGCTTCACCCCTCCACTTT. This encodes CAWSSTGAASPLHF.